The 14 T cell receptor beta chains listed next were all sequenced from one sample in a study of blood T cells in healthy people across ages. Combining a sample-barcoded 5' primer with a J-beta primer mix, a second PCR ran for roughly 7 to 11 cycles. TCRdb reprocessed the 5' RACE reads with MiXCR, giving one entry per CDR3 protein. The sample includes about 680,000 distinct CDR3 sequences, approximately 49% of them seen just once. Sequencing was done on a sample of blood. The receptors shown here come from a woman between 55 and 75 years old in good health.

The table lists this clonotype with a few counts. The rearrangement joins TRBV7-9 to TRBJ2-1, with D perhaps matching TRBD2 (5 bases). Trimming pared 5 bases from V and 2 bases from J, leaving 13 bases between. CDR1 and CDR2 (germline): SEHNR, FQNEAQ (reference sequence). The CDR3 sequence is 15 residues long. CDR3 nucleotide sequence: TGTGCCAGCAGCGGGAGAGGTTACACCTACAATGAGCAGTTCTTC. Its protein product is CASSGRGYTYNEQFF. Full variable domain (missing parts from reference TRBV7-9 and TRBJ2-1): DTGVSQNPRHKITKRGQNVTFRCDPISEHNRLYWYRQTLGQGPEFLTYFQNEAQLEKSRLLSDRFSAERPKGSFSTLEIQRTEQGDSAMYLCASSGRGYTYNEQFFGPGTRLTVL.

The gene calls are TRBV20-1 and TRBJ2-1, with TRBD1 matching over 7 bases. The CDR3 length is 15 residues. Germline lookup yields CDR1 DFQATT and CDR2 SNEGSKA (reference sequence). The ends lost 6 bases at V and 5 bases at J; junction bases unmatched: 13. The CDR3, as DNA: TGCAGTGCGCCGGACAGGTTGAGGGGAGACAATGAGCAGTTCTTC. As protein: CSAPDRLRGDNEQFF.

The rearrangement joins TRBV30 to TRBJ1-6; 7 bases agree with TRBD1. The length of the CDR3 is 16 residues. Germline loops: CDR1 GTSNPN, CDR2 SVGIG (reference sequence). V was pared by 0 bases and J by 7 bases, with 9 bases of the junction left unmatched. CDR3 protein: CAWSVTTGAPNSPLHF. CDR3 nucleotide sequence: TGTGCCTGGAGTGTCACTACAGGGGCCCCGAATTCACCCCTCCACTTT.

The chain has TRBV15 and TRBJ2-3; no reliable D call. Germline V gene data show CDR1 as LNHNV and CDR2 as YYDKDF (reference sequence). Trimming pared 7 bases from V and 5 bases from J, leaving 13 bases between. The CDR3 covers 13 residues. As DNA, the CDR3 is TGTGCCACCATAAGTCCGGTGGGAGATACGCAGTATTTT. Translated, it gives CATISPVGDTQYF.

This clonotype came up a few times. This rearrangement joins TRBV29-1 to TRBJ2-5; D is uncertain. The germline CDR1 and CDR2 sequences are SQVTM and ANQGSEA. This CDR3 spans 15 amino acids. The V end was cut by 6 bases, the J end by 0 bases, with 17 bases between. DNA for the CDR3: TGCAGCGTGCTCCTGGGCGCCGGGTACCAAGAGACCCAGTACTTC. It encodes CSVLLGAGYQETQYF.

The chain joins TRBV15 to TRBJ2-3; 10 nucleotides agree with TRBD1. The V gene end was trimmed by 2 bases and the J gene end by 4 bases; junction bases not matched to a gene: 9. Germline V gene sequence: CDR1 LNHNV, CDR2 YYDKDF (reference sequence). The CDR3 length is 17 residues. The CDR3 spells CATSRTPGQGNADTQYF. The CDR3 DNA reads TGTGCCACCAGCAGAACCCCGGGACAGGGGAACGCAGATACGCAGTATTTT.

This clonotype was detected only a few times. This chain connects TRBV6-8 to TRBJ2-4; D unresolved. Germline V lookup: CDR1 MNHGY, CDR2 SAAAGT. The CDR3 covers 13 residues. The germline V and J ends were trimmed by 9 bases and 0 bases, with 9 bases remaining between them. CDR3 residues: CARLSGAKNIQYF. The DNA for the CDR3 is TGTGCCAGACTATCGGGAGCCAAAAACATTCAGTACTTC.

V usage is TRBV5-1 and J usage is TRBJ1-2, with D tentatively TRBD1 (6 bases). CDR1 SGHRS and CDR2 YFSETQ come from the germline V gene. Trimming left V 5 bases short and J 6 bases short, with 17 bases between. The CDR3 has 14 residues. In nucleotides, the CDR3 is TGCGCCAGCAGTTTAGGACAGTCCTTGGATGGCTACACCTTC. Encoded protein: CASSLGQSLDGYTF.

The V gene is TRBV6-2 or TRBV6-3, the J gene TRBJ2-5, with D unclear. The CDR3 has 12 residues. Trimming stripped 2 bases from V and 3 bases from J, with 4 bases between. Germline V lookup: CDR1 MNHEY, CDR2 SVGEGT. CDR3 in DNA: TGTGCCAGCAGTTACAGGGAAGAGACCCAGTACTTC. Encoded protein: CASSYREETQYF.

The chain employs TRBV28 and TRBJ2-7; D is ambiguous. The length of the CDR3 is 13 residues. Between the trimmed V and J ends, which lost 6 bases and 5 bases, there was a span of 14 bases. Germline CDR1 is MDHEN and CDR2 is SYDVKM. The CDR3 sequence: CASSPPLTHEQYF. The CDR3 bases are TGTGCCAGCAGCCCCCCCCTCACCCACGAGCAGTACTTC.

For the CDR3, the DNA is TGTGCCAGCAGACGAAGCGGGATTGGCGAGCAGTACTTC. Translating gives CASRRSGIGEQYF. The chain employs TRBV5-6 and TRBJ2-4; 7 bases line up with TRBD2. The J call may be mistaken, given a closer DNA end match to TRBJ2-7. The CDR3 runs to 13 residues. Germline V gives CDR1 SGHDT, CDR2 YYEEEE.

The V and J genes are TRBV29-1 and TRBJ2-7; D may be TRBD1 (6 bases). The length of the CDR3 is 13 residues. CDR1 is SQVTM and CDR2 is ANQGSEA in the germline V gene. Deletions cut 4 bases from V and 7 bases from J, with 17 bases between. The CDR3 DNA is TGCAGCGTTGGAGAGGGGGACCGGGGAGAGCAGTACTTC. Amino acids: CSVGEGDRGEQYF.

This clonotype was seen a handful of times. The CDR3 DNA is TGCAGTGCTTTAAAGGCGGACTCCTCCTACAATGAGCAGTTCTTC. This codes for CSALKADSSYNEQFF. V is TRBV20-1 and J is TRBJ2-1; TRBD2 is a possible D gene (5 bases). Between the trimmed V and J ends, which lost 5 bases and 0 bases, there was a span of 14 bases. CDR3 length equals 15 residues. In germline, CDR1 is DFQATT, CDR2 SNEGSKA (reference sequence).

V gene TRBV6-1 combines with J gene TRBJ2-7; the D gene is possibly TRBD2 (6 bases). Looked up from germline, CDR1 is MNHNS and CDR2 is SASEGT. CDR3 length: 15 amino acids. The V end lost 3 bases, the J end lost 1 base, and 13 bases lay between the germline ends. The CDR3 DNA reads TGTGCCAGCAGTGAGATCGAGGCGGGGTCCTACGAGCAGTACTTC. As protein: CASSEIEAGSYEQYF.